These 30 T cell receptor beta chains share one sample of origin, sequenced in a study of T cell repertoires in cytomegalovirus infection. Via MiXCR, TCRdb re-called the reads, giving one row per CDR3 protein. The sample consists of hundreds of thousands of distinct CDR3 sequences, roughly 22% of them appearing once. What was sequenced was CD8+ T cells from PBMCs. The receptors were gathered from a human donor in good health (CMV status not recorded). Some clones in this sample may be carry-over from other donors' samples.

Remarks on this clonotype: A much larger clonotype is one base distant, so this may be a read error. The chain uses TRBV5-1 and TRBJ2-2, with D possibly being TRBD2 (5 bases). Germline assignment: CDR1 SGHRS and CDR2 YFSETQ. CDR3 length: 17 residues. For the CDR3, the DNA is TGCGCCAGCAGCTTGGAGCAGGCCACAGCGAACACCGGGGAGCCGTTTTTT. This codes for CASSLEQATANTGEPFF.

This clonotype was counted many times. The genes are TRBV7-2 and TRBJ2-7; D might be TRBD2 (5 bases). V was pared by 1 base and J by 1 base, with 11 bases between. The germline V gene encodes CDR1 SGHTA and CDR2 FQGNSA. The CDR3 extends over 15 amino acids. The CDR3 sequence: CASSLGRAVSYEQYF. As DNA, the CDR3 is TGTGCCAGCAGCTTAGGAAGAGCGGTGTCCTACGAGCAGTACTTC.

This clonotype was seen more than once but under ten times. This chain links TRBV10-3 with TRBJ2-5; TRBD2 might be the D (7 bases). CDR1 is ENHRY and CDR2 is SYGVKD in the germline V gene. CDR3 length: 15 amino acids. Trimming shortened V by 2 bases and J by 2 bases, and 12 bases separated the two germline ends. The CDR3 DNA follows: TGTGCCATCAGTGAGGCGGGGGCCTCTCAAGAGACCCAGTACTTC. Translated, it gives CAISEAGASQETQYF.

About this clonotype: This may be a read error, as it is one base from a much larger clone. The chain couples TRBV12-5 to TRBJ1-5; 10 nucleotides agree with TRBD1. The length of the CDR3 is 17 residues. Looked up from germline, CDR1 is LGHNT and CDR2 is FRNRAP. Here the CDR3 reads CASGLTGQGGSNQSQHF. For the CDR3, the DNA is TGTGCTAGTGGTTTGACAGGACAGGGGGGGAGCAATCAGTCCCAGCATTTT.

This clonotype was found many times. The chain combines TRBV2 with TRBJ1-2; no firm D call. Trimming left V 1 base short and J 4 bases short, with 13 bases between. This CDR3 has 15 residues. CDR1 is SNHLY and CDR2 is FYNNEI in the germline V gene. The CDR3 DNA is TGTGCCAGCAGTGAAGTCGCAGCTCCGGCCTATGGCTACACCTTC. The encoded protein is CASSEVAAPAYGYTF.

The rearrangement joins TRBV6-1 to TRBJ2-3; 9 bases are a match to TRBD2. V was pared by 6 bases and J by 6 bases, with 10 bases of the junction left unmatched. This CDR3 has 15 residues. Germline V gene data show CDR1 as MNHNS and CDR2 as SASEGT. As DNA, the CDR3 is TGTGCCAGCAGCCGCAGCGGGGGGAGGTCCGATACGCAGTATTTT. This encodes CASSRSGGRSDTQYF.

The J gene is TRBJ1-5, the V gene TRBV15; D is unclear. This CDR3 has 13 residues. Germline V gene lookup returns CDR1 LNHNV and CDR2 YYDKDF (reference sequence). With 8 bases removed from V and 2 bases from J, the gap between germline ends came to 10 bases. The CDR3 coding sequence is TGTGCCACCGACAAGGGAGGCAATCAGCCCCAGCATTTT. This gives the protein CATDKGGNQPQHF.

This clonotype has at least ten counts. CDR3 coding DNA: TGTGCCAGCAGCCGATGGACAGATACGCAGTATTTT. Translating gives CASSRWTDTQYF. The gene calls are TRBV11-2 and TRBJ2-3; D gene ambiguous. With 5 bases removed from V and 3 bases from J, the gap between germline ends came to 6 bases. Germline V gene data show CDR1 as SGHAT and CDR2 as FQNNGV. The CDR3 consists of 12 residues.

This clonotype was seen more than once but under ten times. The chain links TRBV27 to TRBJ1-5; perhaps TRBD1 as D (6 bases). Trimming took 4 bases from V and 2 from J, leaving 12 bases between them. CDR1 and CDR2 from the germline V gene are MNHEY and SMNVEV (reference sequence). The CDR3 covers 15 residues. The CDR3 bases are TGTGCCAGCAGTTATGCAGGGGCTGGCAATCAGCCCCAGCATTTT. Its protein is CASSYAGAGNQPQHF.

As DNA, the CDR3 is TGCAGCGTTGAGGGGCGGGGACAGGGGAACACCGGGGAGCTGTTTTTT. It codes for CSVEGRGQGNTGELFF. The gene calls are TRBV29-1 and TRBJ2-2; 9 bases match TRBD1. The germline CDR1 and CDR2 sequences are SQVTM and ANQGSEA. V gave up 3 bases and J gave up 1 base; unmatched junction bases: 6. The CDR3 runs 16 residues.

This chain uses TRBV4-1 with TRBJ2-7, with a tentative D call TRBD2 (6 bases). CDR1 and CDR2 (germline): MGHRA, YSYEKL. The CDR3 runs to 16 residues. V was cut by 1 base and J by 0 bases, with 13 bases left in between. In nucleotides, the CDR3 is TGCGCCAGCAGCCAAGTGCCGGGGGAGAGCTCCTACGAGCAGTACTTC. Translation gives CASSQVPGESSYEQYF.

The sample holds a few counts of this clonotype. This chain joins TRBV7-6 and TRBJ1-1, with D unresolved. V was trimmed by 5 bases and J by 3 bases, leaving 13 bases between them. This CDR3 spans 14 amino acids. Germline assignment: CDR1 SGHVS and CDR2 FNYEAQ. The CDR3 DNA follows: TGTGCCAGCAGCCCTCCCAGGCCGGACACTGAAGCTTTCTTT. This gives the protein CASSPPRPDTEAFF.

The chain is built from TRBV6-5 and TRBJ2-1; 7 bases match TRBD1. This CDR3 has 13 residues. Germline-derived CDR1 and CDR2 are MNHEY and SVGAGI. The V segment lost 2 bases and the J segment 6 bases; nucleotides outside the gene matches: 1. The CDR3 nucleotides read TGTGCCAGCAGTTACAGACAGGGCAATGAGCAGTTCTTC. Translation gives CASSYRQGNEQFF.

The CDR3 DNA reads TGTGCCAGCATGGGACAGGGGGATAGCACTGAAGCTTTCTTT. As protein: CASMGQGDSTEAFF. V is TRBV10-3 and J is TRBJ1-1, with TRBD1 identical over 11 bases. The V gene end was trimmed by 10 bases and the J gene end by 4 bases; junction bases not matched to a gene: 8. CDR1 and CDR2 from the germline V gene are ENHRY and SYGVKD. This CDR3 region has 14 residues.

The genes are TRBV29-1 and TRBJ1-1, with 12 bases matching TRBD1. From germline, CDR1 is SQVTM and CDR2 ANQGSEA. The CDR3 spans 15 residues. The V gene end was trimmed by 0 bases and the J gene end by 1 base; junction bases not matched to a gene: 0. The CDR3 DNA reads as TGCAGCGTTGAAGAGGGACAGGGGGCGAACACTGAAGCTTTCTTT. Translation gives CSVEEGQGANTEAFF.

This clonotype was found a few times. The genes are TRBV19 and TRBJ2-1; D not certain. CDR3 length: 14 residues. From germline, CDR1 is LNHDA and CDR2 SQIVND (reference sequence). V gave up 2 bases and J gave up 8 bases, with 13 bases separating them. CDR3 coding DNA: TGTGCCAGTAGTATAATCGGCCACCACGATGAGCAGTTCTTC. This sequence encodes CASSIIGHHDEQFF. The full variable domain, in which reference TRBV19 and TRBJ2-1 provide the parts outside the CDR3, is DGGITQSPKYLFRKEGQNVTLSCEQNLNHDAMYWYRQDPGQGLRLIYYSQIVNDFQKGDIAEGYSVSREKKESFPLTVTSAQKNPTAFYLCASSIIGHHDEQFFGPGTRLTVL.

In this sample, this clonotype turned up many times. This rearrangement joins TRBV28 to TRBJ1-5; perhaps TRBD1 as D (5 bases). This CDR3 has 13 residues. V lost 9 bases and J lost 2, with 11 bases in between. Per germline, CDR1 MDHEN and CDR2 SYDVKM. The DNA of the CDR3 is TGTGCCAGTGGGGACCAGGGCAATCAGCCCCAGCATTTT. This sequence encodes CASGDQGNQPQHF.

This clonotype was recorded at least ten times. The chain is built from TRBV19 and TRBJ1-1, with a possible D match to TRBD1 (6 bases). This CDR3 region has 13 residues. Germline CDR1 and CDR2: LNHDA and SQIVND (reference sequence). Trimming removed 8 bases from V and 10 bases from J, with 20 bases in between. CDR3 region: CASGSDSPSGAFF. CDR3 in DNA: TGTGCCAGTGGGTCGGACAGCCCCTCGGGAGCTTTCTTT.

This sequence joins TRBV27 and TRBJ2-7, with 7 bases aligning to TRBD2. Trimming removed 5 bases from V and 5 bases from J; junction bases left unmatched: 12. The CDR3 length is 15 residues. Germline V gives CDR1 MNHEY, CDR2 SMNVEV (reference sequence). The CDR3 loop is CASSPKRGPYNEQYF. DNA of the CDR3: TGTGCCAGCAGTCCCAAGCGGGGACCCTACAACGAGCAGTACTTC.

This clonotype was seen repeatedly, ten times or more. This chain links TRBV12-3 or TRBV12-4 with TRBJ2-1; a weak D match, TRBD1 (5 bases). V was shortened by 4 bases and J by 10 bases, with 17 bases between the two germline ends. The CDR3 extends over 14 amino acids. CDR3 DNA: TGTGCCAGCAGTTGGGGCCCCGGGCCCTTGGAGCAGTTCTTC. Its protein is CASSWGPGPLEQFF.

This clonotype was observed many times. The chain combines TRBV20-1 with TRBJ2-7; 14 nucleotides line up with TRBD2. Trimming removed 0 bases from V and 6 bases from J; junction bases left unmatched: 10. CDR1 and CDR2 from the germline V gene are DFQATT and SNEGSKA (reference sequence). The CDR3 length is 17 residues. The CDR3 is CSARDRETSGGALEQYF. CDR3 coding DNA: TGCAGTGCTAGAGATCGGGAGACTAGCGGGGGGGCCCTCGAGCAGTACTTC.

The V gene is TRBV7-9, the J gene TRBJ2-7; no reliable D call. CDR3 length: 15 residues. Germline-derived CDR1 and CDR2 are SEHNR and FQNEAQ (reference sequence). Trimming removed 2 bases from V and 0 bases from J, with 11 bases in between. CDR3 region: CASSLKDGISYEQYF. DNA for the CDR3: TGTGCCAGCAGCTTAAAGGACGGAATCTCCTACGAGCAGTACTTC.

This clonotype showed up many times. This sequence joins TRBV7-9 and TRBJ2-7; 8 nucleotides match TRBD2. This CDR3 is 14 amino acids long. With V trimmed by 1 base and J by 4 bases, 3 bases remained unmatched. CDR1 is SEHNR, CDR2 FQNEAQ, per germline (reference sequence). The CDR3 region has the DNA TGTGCCAGCAGCTTAGACGCTAGCGGGTACGAGCAGTACTTC. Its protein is CASSLDASGYEQYF.

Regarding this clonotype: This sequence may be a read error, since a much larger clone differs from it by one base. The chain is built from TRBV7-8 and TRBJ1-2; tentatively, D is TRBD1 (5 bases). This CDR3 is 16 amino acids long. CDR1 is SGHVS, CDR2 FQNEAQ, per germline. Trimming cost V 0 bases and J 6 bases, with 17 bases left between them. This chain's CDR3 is CASSLAHISIGDGYTF. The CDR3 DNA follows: TGTGCCAGCAGCTTAGCCCATATTTCAATAGGGGATGGCTACACCTTC.

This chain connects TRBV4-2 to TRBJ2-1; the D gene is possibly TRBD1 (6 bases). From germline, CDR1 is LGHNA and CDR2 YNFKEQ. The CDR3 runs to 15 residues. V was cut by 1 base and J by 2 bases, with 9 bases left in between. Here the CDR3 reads CASSQATGAYNEQFF. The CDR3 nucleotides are TGTGCCAGCAGCCAAGCGACAGGAGCCTACAATGAGCAGTTCTTC.

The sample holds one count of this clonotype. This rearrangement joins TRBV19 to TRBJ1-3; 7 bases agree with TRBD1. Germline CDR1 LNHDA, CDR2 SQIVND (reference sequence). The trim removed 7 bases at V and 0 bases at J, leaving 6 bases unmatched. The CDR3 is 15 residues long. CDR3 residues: CASTWTGNSGNTIYF. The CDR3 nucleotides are TGTGCCAGTACCTGGACAGGAAACTCTGGAAACACCATATATTTT.

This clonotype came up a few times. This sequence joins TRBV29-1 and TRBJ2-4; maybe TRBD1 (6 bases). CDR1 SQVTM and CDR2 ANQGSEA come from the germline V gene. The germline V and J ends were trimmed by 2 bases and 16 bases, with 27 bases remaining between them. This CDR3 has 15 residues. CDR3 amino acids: CSVEIVPDSSPIRYF. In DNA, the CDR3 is TGCAGCGTTGAAATAGTGCCGGACAGCTCTCCAATCCGATACTTC.

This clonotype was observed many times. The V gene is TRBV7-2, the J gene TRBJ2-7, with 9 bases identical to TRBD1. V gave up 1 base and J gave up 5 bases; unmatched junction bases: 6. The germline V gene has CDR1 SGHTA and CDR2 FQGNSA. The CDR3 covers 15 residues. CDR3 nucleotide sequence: TGTGCCAGCAGCTTAGTTGGACAGGGGATGAACGAGCAGTACTTC. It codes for CASSLVGQGMNEQYF.

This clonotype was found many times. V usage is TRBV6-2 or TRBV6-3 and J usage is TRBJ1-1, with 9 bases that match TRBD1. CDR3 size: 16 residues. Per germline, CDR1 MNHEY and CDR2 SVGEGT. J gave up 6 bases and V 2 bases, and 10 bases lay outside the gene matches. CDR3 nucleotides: TGTGCCAGCAGTTACGGGACAGGGAGGGAGTATGCTGAAGCTTTCTTT. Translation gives CASSYGTGREYAEAFF.

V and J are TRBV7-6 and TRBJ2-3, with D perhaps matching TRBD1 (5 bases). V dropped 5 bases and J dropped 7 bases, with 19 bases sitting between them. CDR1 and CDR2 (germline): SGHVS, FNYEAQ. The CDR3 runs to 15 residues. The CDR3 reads CASSPVGQIGHTQYF. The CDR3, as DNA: TGTGCCAGCAGCCCAGTGGGGCAGATTGGGCATACGCAGTATTTT.